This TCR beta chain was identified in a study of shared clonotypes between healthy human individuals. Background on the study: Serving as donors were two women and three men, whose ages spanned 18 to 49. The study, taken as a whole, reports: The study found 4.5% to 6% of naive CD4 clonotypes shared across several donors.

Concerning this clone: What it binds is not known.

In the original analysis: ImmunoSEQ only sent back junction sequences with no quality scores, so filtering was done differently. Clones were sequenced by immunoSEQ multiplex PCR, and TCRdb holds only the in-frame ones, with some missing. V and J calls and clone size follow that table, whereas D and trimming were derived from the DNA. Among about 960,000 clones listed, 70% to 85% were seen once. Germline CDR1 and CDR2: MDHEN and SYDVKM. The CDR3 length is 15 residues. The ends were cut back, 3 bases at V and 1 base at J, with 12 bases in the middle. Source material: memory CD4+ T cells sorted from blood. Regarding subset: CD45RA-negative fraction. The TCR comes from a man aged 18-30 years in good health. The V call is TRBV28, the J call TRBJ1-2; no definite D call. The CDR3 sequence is CASSLTASDNYGYTF. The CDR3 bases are TGTGCCAGCAGTTTGACCGCGTCGGATAACTATGGCTACACCTTC.